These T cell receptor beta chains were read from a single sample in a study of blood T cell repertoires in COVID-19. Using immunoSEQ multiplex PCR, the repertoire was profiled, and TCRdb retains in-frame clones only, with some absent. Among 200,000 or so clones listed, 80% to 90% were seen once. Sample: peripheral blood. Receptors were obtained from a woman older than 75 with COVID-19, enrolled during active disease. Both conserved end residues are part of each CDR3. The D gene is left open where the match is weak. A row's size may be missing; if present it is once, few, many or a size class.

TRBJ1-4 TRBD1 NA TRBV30 CAWSVQGAEKLFF TGTGCCTGGAGTGTACAGGGGGCTGAAAAACTGTTTTTT
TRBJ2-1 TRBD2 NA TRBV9 CASSPTSGGFPGEQFF TGTGCCAGCAGTCCTACTAGCGGGGGATTCCCTGGTGAGCAGTTCTTC
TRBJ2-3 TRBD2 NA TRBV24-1 CATSIAGSTDTQYF TGTGCCACCAGTATAGCGGGGAGCACAGATACGCAGTATTTT
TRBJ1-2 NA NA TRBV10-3 CAISESRSSGYTF TGTGCCATCAGTGAGTCGAGGAGCTCTGGCTACACCTTC
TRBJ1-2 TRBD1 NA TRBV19 CASTRSGQGAALYTF TGTGCCAGTACTCGTTCCGGACAGGGGGCGGCCCTTTACACCTTC
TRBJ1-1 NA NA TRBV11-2 CASSLVRTVNTEAFF TGTGCCAGCAGCTTAGTAAGGACAGTCAACACTGAAGCTTTCTTT
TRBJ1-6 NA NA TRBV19 CASKAQEYNSPLHF TGTGCCAGTAAGGCCCAGGAATATAATTCACCCCTCCACTTT
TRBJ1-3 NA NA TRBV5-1 CASKVDPGSGNTIYF TGCGCCAGCAAAGTGGATCCGGGCTCTGGAAACACCATATATTTT
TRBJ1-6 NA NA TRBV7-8 CASSAQVRGYNSPLHF TGTGCCAGCAGCGCGCAAGTCAGGGGCTATAATTCACCCCTCCACTTT
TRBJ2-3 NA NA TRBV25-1 CASKPLARSDTQYF TGTGCCAGCAAGCCCCTTGCCCGATCAGATACGCAGTATTTT
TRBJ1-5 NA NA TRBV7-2 CASSLDGTTFQPQHF TGTGCCAGCAGCTTAGATGGGACAACGTTCCAGCCCCAGCATTTT
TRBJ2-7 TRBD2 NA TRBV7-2 CASSSRTSGGAVEQYF TGTGCCAGCAGCTCGAGGACTAGCGGGGGGGCAGTCGAGCAGTACTTC
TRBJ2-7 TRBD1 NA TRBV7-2 CASSLNRGLYEQYF TGTGCCAGCAGCTTGAACAGGGGGCTCTACGAGCAGTACTTC
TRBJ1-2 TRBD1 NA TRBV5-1 CASSAMAGQGYGYTF TGCGCCAGCAGCGCCATGGCGGGACAGGGGTATGGCTACACCTTC
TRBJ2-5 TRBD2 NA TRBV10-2 CASSPPSGGETQYF TGCGCCAGCAGTCCGCCTAGCGGGGGTGAGACCCAGTACTTC
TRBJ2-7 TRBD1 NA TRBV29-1 CSVAGQGFHEQYF TGCAGCGTTGCGGGACAGGGGTTCCACGAGCAGTACTTC
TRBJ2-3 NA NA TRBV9 CASSTTQGGAGDTQYF TGTGCCAGCAGCACAACTCAGGGAGGCGCCGGGGATACGCAGTATTTT
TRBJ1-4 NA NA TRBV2 CASSAGTPADEKLFF TGTGCCAGCAGTGCGGGGACACCTGCTGATGAAAAACTGTTTTTT
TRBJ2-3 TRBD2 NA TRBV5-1 CASSASGASGDTQYF TGCGCCAGCAGCGCTAGCGGGGCTTCTGGAGATACGCAGTATTTT
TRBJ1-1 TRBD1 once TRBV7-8 CASTLGTVNTEAFF TGTGCCAGCACCCTCGGGACAGTTAACACTGAAGCTTTCTTT
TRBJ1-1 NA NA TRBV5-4 CASSFDRMNTEAFF TGTGCCAGCAGCTTTGACAGGATGAACACTGAAGCTTTCTTT
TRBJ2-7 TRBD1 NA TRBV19 CASSILPGQSYEQYF TGTGCCAGTAGTATACTACCGGGACAGTCCTACGAGCAGTACTTC
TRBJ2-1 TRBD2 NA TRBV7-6 CASSRTGLAYNEQFF TGTGCCAGCAGTCGGACGGGACTAGCCTACAATGAGCAGTTCTTC
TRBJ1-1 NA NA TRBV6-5 CASSYSTNTEAFF TGTGCCAGCAGTTACTCCACTAACACTGAAGCTTTCTTT
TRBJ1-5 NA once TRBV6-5 CASRGAGGGQPQHF TGTGCCAGCAGGGGGGCGGGGGGGGGTCAGCCCCAGCATTTT
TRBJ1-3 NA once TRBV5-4 CASLSHRKVDSGNTIYF TGTGCCAGCCTAAGTCATAGAAAAGTCGACTCTGGAAACACCATATATTTT